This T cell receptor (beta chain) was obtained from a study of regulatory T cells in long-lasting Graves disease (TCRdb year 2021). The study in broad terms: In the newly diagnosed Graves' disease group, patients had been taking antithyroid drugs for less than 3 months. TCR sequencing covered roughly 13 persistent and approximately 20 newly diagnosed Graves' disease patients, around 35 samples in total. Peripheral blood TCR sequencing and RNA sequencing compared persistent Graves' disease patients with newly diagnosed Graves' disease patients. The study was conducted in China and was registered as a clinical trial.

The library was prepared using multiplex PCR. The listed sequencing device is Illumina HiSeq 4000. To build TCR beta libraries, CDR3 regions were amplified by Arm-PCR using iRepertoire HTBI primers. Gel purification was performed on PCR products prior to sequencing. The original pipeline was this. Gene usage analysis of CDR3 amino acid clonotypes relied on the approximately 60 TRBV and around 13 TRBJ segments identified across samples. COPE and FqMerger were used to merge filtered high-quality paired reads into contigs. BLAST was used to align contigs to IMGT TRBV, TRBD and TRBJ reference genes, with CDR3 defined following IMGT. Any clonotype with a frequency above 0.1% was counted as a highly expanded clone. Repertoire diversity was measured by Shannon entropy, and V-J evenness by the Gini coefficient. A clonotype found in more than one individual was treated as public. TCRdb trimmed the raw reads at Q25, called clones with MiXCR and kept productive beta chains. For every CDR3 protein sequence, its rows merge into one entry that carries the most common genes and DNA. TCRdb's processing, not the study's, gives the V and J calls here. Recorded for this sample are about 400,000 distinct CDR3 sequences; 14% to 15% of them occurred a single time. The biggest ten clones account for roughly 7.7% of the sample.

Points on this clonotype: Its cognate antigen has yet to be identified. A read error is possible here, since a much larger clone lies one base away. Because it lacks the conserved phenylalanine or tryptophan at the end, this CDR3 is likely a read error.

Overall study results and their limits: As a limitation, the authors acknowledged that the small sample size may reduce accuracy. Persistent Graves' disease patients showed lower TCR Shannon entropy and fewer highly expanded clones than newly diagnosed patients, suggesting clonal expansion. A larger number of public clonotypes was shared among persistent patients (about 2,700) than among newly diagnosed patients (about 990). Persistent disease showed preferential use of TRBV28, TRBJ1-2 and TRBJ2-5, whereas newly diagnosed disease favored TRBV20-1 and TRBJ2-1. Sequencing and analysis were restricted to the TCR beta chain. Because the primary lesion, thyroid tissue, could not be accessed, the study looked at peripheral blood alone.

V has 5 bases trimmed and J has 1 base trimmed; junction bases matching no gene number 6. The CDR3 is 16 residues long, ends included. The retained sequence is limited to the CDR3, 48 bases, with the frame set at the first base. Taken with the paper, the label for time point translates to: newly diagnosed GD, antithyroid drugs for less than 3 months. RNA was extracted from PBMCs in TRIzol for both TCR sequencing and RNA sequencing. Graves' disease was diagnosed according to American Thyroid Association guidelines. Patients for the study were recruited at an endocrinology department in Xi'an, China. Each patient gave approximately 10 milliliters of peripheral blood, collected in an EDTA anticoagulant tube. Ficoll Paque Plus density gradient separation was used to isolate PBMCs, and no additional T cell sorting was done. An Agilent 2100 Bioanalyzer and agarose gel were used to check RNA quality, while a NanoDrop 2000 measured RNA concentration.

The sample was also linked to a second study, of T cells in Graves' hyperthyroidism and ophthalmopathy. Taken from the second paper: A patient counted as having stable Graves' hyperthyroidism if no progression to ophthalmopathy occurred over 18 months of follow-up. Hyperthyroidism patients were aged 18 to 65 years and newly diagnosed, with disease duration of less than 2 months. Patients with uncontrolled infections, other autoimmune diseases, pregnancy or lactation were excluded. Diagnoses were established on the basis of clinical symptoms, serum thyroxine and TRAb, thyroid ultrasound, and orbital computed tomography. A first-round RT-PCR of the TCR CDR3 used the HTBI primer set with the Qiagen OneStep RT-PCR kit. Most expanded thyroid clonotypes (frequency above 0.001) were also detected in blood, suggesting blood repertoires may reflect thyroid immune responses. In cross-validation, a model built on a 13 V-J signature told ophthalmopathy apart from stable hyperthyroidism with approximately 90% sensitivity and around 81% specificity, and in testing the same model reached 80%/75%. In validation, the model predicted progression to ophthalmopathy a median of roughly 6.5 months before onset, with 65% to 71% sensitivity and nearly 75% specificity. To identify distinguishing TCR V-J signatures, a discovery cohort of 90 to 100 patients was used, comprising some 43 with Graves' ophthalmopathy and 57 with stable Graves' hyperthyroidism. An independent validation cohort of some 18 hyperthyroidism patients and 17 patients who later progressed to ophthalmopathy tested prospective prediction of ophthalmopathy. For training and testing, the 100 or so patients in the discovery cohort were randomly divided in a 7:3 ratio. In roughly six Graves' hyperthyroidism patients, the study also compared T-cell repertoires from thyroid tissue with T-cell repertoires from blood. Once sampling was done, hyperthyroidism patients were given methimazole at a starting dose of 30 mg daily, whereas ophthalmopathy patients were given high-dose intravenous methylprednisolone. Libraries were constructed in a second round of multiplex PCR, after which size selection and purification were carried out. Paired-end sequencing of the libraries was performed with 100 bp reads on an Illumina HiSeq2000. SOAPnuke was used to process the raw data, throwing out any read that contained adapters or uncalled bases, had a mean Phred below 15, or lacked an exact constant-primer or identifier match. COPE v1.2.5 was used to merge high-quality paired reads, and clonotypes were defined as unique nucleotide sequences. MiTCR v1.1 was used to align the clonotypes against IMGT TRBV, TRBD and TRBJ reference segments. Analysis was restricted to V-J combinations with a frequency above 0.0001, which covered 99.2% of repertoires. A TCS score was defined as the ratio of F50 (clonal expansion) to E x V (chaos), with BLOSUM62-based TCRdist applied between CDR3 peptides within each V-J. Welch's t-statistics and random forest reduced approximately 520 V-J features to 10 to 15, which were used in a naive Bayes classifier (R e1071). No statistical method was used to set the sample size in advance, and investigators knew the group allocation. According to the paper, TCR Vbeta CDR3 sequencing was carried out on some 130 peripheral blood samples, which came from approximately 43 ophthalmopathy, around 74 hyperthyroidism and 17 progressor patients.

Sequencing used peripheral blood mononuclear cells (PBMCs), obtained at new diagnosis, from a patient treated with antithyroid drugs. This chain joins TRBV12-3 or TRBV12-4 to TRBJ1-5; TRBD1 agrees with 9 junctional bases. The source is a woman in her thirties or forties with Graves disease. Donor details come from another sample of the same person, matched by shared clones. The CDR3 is CASSEQGAGSNQPQHS. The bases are TGTGCCAGCAGTGAACAGGGGGCGGGCAGCAATCAGCCCCAGCATTCT.